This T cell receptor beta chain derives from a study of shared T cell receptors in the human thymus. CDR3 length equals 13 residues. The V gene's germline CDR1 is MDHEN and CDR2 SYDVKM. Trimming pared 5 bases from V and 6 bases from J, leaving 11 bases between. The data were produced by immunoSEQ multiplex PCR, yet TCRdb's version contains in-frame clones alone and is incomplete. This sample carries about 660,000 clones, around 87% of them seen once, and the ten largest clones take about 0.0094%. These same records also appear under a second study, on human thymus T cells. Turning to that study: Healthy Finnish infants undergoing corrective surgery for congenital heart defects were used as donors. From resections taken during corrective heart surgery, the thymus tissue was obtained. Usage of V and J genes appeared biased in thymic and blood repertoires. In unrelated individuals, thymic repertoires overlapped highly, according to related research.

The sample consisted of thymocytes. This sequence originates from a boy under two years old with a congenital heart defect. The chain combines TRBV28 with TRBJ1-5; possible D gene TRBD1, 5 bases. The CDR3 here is CASSHRSGQPQHF. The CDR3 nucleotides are TGTGCCAGCAGTCACAGGTCGGGTCAGCCCCAGCATTTT.